The 15 T cell receptor beta chains reported below all come from one sample, sequenced in a study of blood T cell repertoires in COVID-19. This table comes from immunoSEQ multiplex PCR, and its TCRdb copy is limited to in-frame clones, with some not included. Of 25,000 to 35,000 clones listed, 88% are singletons. Sequences were obtained from peripheral blood. The receptors shown here come from a human donor in a cohort sampled during active COVID-19.

The V call is TRBV7-2, the J call TRBJ1-3; 7 bases line up with TRBD1. Trimming removed 3 bases from V and 0 bases from J; junction bases left unmatched: 5. Germline-derived CDR1 and CDR2 are SGHTA and FQGNSA. This CDR3 region has 16 residues. CDR3 sequence: CASSFQGVPSGNTIYF. CDR3 in DNA: TGTGCCAGCAGCTTTCAGGGGGTCCCCTCTGGAAACACCATATATTTT.

The V gene is TRBV19, the J gene TRBJ1-1, with D possibly being TRBD1 (5 bases). Germline V gives CDR1 LNHDA, CDR2 SQIVND (reference sequence). This CDR3 is 14 amino acids long. V was trimmed by 8 bases and J by 1 base, leaving 14 bases between them. As DNA, the CDR3 is TGTGCCAGTTCGCGGGGGGGTGAGAACACTGAAGCTTTCTTT. Protein sequence: CASSRGGENTEAFF.

V gene TRBV19 combines with J gene TRBJ1-5, with D perhaps TRBD1 (5 bases). There are 14 residues in the CDR3. CDR1 is LNHDA and CDR2 is SQIVND in the germline V gene (reference sequence). The germline V and J ends were trimmed by 4 bases and 7 bases, with 14 bases remaining between them. CDR3 region: CASSTRIGAQPQHF. DNA for the CDR3: TGTGCCAGTAGTACTCGGATTGGGGCCCAGCCCCAGCATTTT.

The chain joins TRBV9 to TRBJ2-7; 8 nucleotides line up with TRBD2. This CDR3 is built from 16 residues. Per the germline V gene, CDR1 is SGDLS and CDR2 is YYNGEE. V gave up 0 bases and J gave up 1 base; unmatched junction bases: 6. CDR3 DNA: TGTGCCAGCAGCGTAGCGGGGGGGACCAAGTCCTACGAGCAGTACTTC. Translation gives CASSVAGGTKSYEQYF.

This sequence joins TRBV6-5 and TRBJ1-2, with 10 bases that match TRBD1. J gave up 6 bases and V 6 bases, and 7 bases lay outside the gene matches. This CDR3 is built from 14 residues. The V gene's germline CDR1 is MNHEY and CDR2 SVGAGI. Here the CDR3 DNA reads TGTGCCAGCAGCCGGGACAGGGGAGGCAATGGCTACACCTTC. Protein sequence: CASSRDRGGNGYTF.

The chain links TRBV6-5 to TRBJ1-3; no firm D call. CDR1 and CDR2 from the germline V gene are MNHEY and SVGAGI. The CDR3 consists of 14 residues. V gave up 6 bases and J gave up 0 bases, with 9 bases separating them. CDR3 loop: CASRAHSSGNTIYF. The CDR3 nucleotides are TGTGCCAGCAGGGCCCACAGCTCTGGAAACACCATATATTTT.

The table lists this clone with a count of one. J is TRBJ2-7 and V is TRBV5-1; a possible D gene is TRBD2 (7 bases). Germline V gene sequence: CDR1 SGHRS, CDR2 YFSETQ. Trimming removed 0 bases at V and 2 bases at J, with 12 bases between. The CDR3 is 15 amino acids. Here the CDR3 reads CASSLAGGGPYEQYF. The CDR3 nucleotides read TGCGCCAGCAGCTTGGCAGGCGGGGGCCCCTACGAGCAGTACTTC.

The V gene is TRBV27, the J gene TRBJ2-7; 11 bases are shared with TRBD1. Germline-derived CDR1 and CDR2 are MNHEY and SMNVEV (reference sequence). The V segment lost 5 bases and the J segment 3 bases; nucleotides outside the gene matches: 6. CDR3 length equals 15 residues. DNA of the CDR3: TGTGCCAGCAGTCCCTTGGGACAGGGGGTCTACGAGCAGTACTTC. Protein sequence: CASSPLGQGVYEQYF.

The V and J genes are TRBV4-1 and TRBJ2-1, with D tentatively TRBD2 (6 bases). The V end was cut by 4 bases, the J end by 0 bases, with 10 bases between. Germline lookup yields CDR1 MGHRA and CDR2 YSYEKL. There are 15 residues in the CDR3. CDR3 coding DNA: TGCGCCAGCAGCCCCCTGACTAGCTCCTACAATGAGCAGTTCTTC. Protein: CASSPLTSSYNEQFF.

The V and J genes are TRBV7-9 and TRBJ2-1; tentative D call: TRBD1 (5 bases). This CDR3 comprises 17 residues. The germline CDR1 and CDR2 sequences are SEHNR and FQNEAQ (reference sequence). The V end lost 1 base, the J end lost 7 bases, and 20 bases lay between the germline ends. CDR3 loop: CASSLETANTYSNEQFF. The DNA of the CDR3 is TGTGCCAGCAGCTTAGAGACAGCGAATACCTATAGTAATGAGCAGTTCTTC.

V usage is TRBV12-3 or TRBV12-4 and J usage is TRBJ1-1; TRBD1 might be the D (5 bases). V lost 7 bases, J lost 5 bases, and 14 bases lay in between. CDR3 size: 13 residues. CDR3 nucleotide sequence: TGTGCCAGCACCCTCGGGGGGAGGACTGAAGCTTTCTTT. Translation gives CASTLGGRTEAFF.

The chain combines TRBV19 with TRBJ2-7, with TRBD1 identical over 8 bases. V was pared by 5 bases and J by 5 bases, with 11 bases of the junction left unmatched. Per germline, CDR1 LNHDA and CDR2 SQIVND (reference sequence). The CDR3 totals 15 residues. CDR3 sequence reads: CASSYSDRGFNEQYF. The CDR3 coding sequence is TGTGCCAGTAGTTATTCAGACAGGGGTTTTAACGAGCAGTACTTC.

The chain links TRBV5-1 to TRBJ1-2; perhaps TRBD1 as D (6 bases). Germline-derived CDR1 and CDR2 are SGHRS and YFSETQ. V dropped 2 bases and J dropped 3 bases, with 11 bases sitting between them. The CDR3 extends over 14 amino acids. The CDR3 DNA reads as TGCGCCAGCAGCTTAGGGGGTTCTTACTATGGCTACACCTTC. Residues: CASSLGGSYYGYTF.

The rearrangement uses TRBV10-2 and TRBJ1-2, with D possibly TRBD1 on 6 matching bases. V lost 7 bases, J lost 4 bases, and 13 bases lay in between. CDR3 size: 13 residues. CDR1 and CDR2 from the germline V gene are WSHSY and SAAADI. The CDR3 coding sequence is TGCGCCAGCACGGCAGGGGCCTTCTATGGCTACACCTTC. It yields the protein CASTAGAFYGYTF.

The chain combines TRBV5-6 with TRBJ2-1, with 9 bases fitting TRBD2. The CDR3 loop spans 16 amino acids. The trim removed 2 bases at V and 7 bases at J, leaving 10 bases unmatched. CDR1 and CDR2 (germline): SGHDT, YYEEEE. The CDR3 DNA follows: TGTGCCAGCAGCTTTTTGAGCGGGGGGAGAGGTAATGAGCAGTTCTTC. This sequence encodes CASSFLSGGRGNEQFF.